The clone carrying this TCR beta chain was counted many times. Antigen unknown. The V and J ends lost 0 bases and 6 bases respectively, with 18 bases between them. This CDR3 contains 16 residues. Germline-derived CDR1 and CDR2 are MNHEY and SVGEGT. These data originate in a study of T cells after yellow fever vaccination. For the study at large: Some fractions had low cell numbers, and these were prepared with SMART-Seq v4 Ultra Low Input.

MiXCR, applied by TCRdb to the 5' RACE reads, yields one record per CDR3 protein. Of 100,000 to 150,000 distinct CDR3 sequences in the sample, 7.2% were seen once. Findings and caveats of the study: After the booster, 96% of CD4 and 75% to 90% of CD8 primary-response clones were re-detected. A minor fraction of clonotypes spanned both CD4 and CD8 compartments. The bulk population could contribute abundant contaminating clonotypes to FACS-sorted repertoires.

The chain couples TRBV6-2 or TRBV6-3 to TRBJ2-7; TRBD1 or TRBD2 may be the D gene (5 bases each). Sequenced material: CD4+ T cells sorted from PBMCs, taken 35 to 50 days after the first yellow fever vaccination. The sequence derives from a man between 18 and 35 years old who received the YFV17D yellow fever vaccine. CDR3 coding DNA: TGTGCCAGCAGTTACTCCTCGGGGACCCCCGTCGGCGAGCAGTACTTC. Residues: CASSYSSGTPVGEQYF.